The 26 T cell receptor beta chains below come from one sample, sequenced in a study of blood T cells in healthy people across ages. The second PCR ran about 6 to 12 cycles with a sample-barcoded 5' primer and J-beta primers. TCRdb passed the 5' RACE reads through MiXCR, listing each CDR3 protein once. The profile shows some 1.8 million distinct CDR3 sequences, roughly two fifths of them singletons. Specimen: blood. Receptors originate from a human donor in good health.

The J gene is TRBJ1-2, the V gene TRBV12-3 or TRBV12-4; no firm D call. Trimming left V 6 bases short and J 8 bases short, with 19 bases between. This CDR3 region has 14 residues. The CDR3 bases are TGTGCCAGCAGACCCGATGCGAGGGCCGTAGGCTACACCTTC. It codes for CASRPDARAVGYTF.

This clonotype was seen only a few times. The V call is TRBV5-5, the J call TRBJ1-2, with D unresolved. The V and J ends lost 4 bases and 4 bases respectively, with 14 bases between them. Germline lookup yields CDR1 SGHKS and CDR2 YYEKEE (reference sequence). The CDR3 is 14 residues long. The CDR3 DNA follows: TGTGCCAGCAGCGCTACCGTTCCTATCTATGGCTACACCTTC. This translates into CASSATVPIYGYTF. The complete variable domain, with remaining parts taken from reference TRBV5-5 and TRBJ1-2, reads DAGVTQSPTHLIKTRGQQVTLRCSPISGHKSVSWYQQVLGQGPQFIFQYYEKEERGRGNFPDRFSARQFPNYSSELNVNALLLGDSALYLCASSATVPIYGYTFGSGTRLTVV.

V is TRBV6-5 and J is TRBJ2-5, with TRBD1 as a possible D gene (6 bases). The CDR3 extends over 17 amino acids. V dropped 2 bases and J dropped 2 bases, with 18 bases sitting between them. Germline V gives CDR1 MNHEY, CDR2 SVGAGI. The CDR3 sequence is CASSYLGSGAQQETQYF. CDR3 in DNA: TGTGCCAGCAGTTACCTGGGTTCAGGGGCCCAACAAGAGACCCAGTACTTC.

This chain joins TRBV6-2 or TRBV6-3 and TRBJ2-2, with D unresolved. Trimming left V 2 bases short and J 5 bases short, with 9 bases between. Germline CDR1 reads MNHEY; CDR2 reads SVGEGT. This CDR3 has 14 residues. The DNA of the CDR3 is TGTGCCAGCAGTTACGATATAGGGACCGGGGAGCTGTTTTTT. Its translation: CASSYDIGTGELFF.

On this clonotype itself: One junction end disagrees with the germline gene, perhaps due to a read error. The chain employs TRBV24-1 and TRBJ1-2, with D perhaps TRBD1 (6 bases). This CDR3 comprises 12 residues. Germline CDR1 and CDR2: KGHDR and SFDVKD. In DNA form, the CDR3 reads TGTGCCACCAGTGAGGACAGCTATTGCTACACCTTC. Its translation: CATSEDSYCYTF.

The CDR3 DNA sequence: TGTGCCAGCGTACAGGGGGGAAGCGATTATGGCTACACCTTC. Protein: CASVQGGSDYGYTF. This rearrangement joins TRBV21-1 to TRBJ1-2; the table names TRBD1, a call not compared with the DNA. TRBV21-1 is given as a pseudogene. The CDR3 is 14 amino acids.

This clonotype was counted many times. The rearrangement links TRBV7-8 to TRBJ2-5, with TRBD2 identical over 12 bases. The trim removed 7 bases at V and 5 bases at J, leaving 14 bases unmatched. This CDR3 region has 17 residues. CDR1 and CDR2 from the germline V gene are SGHVS and FQNEAQ. CDR3 residues: CASNIGLAGGLRETQYF. DNA for the CDR3: TGTGCCAGCAACATAGGGCTAGCGGGGGGGCTCCGGGAGACCCAGTACTTC.

This clonotype was seen a few times. This chain connects TRBV7-2 to TRBJ2-3; the D gene is possibly TRBD1 (5 bases). Between the trimmed V and J ends, which lost 7 bases and 0 bases, there was a span of 23 bases. Germline values: CDR1 SGHTA, CDR2 FQGNSA. The CDR3 loop spans 18 amino acids. The CDR3 reads CASIDTGRHWPSTDTQYF. The DNA for the CDR3 is TGTGCCAGCATCGACACAGGCCGCCATTGGCCTAGCACAGATACGCAGTATTTT. The full variable domain, completed using reference TRBV7-2 and TRBJ2-3, is GAGVSQSPSNKVTEKGKDVELRCDPISGHTALYWYRQSLGQGLEFLIYFQGNSAPDKSGLPSDRFSAERTGGSVSTLTIQRTQQEDSAVYLCASIDTGRHWPSTDTQYFGPGTRLTVL.

The V gene is TRBV20-1, the J gene TRBJ2-3; possibly TRBD1 or TRBD2 for D (7 bases each). CDR1 and CDR2 from the germline V gene are DFQATT and SNEGSKA (reference sequence). This CDR3 is 12 amino acids long. The CDR3 nucleotides read TGCAGGGCAGGGGGGGACACAGATACGCAGTATTTT. This gives the protein CRAGGDTDTQYF.

This clonotype was observed at least ten times. At one boundary the junction diverges from the germline segment, which might be a read error. This chain uses TRBV7-2 with TRBJ1-2; D ambiguous. Germline values: CDR1 SGHTA, CDR2 FQGNSA. The CDR3 consists of 12 residues. This chain's CDR3 is CASSLAGNGYTF. The CDR3 region has the DNA TGTGCCAGCAGTTTAGCGGGGAATGGCTACACCTTC.

The V and J genes are TRBV4-1 and TRBJ1-5; maybe TRBD1 (6 bases). The germline V gene has CDR1 MGHRA and CDR2 YSYEKL. There are 16 residues in the CDR3. V was cut by 4 bases and J by 5 bases, with 18 bases left in between. In DNA form, the CDR3 reads TGCGCCAGCAGCCCCAACGGGGGGCACGGAGATCAGCCCCAGCATTTT. Its protein product is CASSPNGGHGDQPQHF.

The CDR3 sequence: CASSSGAGGSYNEQFF. The CDR3 nucleotides read TGTGCCAGCAGCTCCGGAGCGGGGGGGTCCTACAATGAGCAGTTCTTC. The chain recombines TRBV9 with TRBJ2-1; 10 bases are a match to TRBD2. In germline, CDR1 is SGDLS, CDR2 YYNGEE. The trim removed 4 bases at V and 1 base at J, leaving 5 bases unmatched. The CDR3 totals 16 residues.

V usage is TRBV29-1 and J usage is TRBJ1-1, with D unclear. Germline CDR1 is SQVTM and CDR2 is ANQGSEA. Deletions cut 4 bases from V and 3 bases from J, with 12 bases between. CDR3 length: 13 residues. The CDR3 region is CSVVQVSDTEAFF. CDR3 DNA sequence: TGCAGCGTTGTGCAGGTTTCGGACACTGAAGCTTTCTTT.

On this clonotype: One end of the junction is discordant with germline, which a read error may explain. This sequence joins TRBV6-2 or TRBV6-3 and TRBJ1-5; D gene unclear. This CDR3 spans 13 amino acids. Germline CDR1 is MNHEY and CDR2 is SVGEGT. The CDR3 DNA sequence: TGTGCCAGCAATGGGGATAGCAAGCAGCCCCAGCATTTT. The encoded protein is CASNGDSKQPQHF.

The CDR3 protein is CASSLGGGRSNQPQHF. For the CDR3, the DNA is TGTGCCAGCTCCCTTGGAGGGGGGAGAAGCAATCAGCCCCAGCATTTT. This chain connects TRBV12-3 or TRBV12-4 to TRBJ1-5, with D tentatively TRBD1 (6 bases). Trimming stripped 8 bases from V and 1 base from J, with 18 bases between. The CDR3 is 16 residues long.

This clonotype showed up many times. The chain has TRBV20-1 and TRBJ2-5; D is possibly TRBD1 (6 bases). V was clipped by 0 bases and J by 5 bases, with 13 bases between them. In germline, CDR1 is DFQATT, CDR2 SNEGSKA (reference sequence). The CDR3 sequence is 14 residues long. The CDR3 coding sequence is TGCAGTGCTAGAGACCGGAGGCAGGGGGAGACCCAGTACTTC. This encodes CSARDRRQGETQYF.

Only a few counts were recorded for this clonotype. The V and J genes are TRBV12-3 or TRBV12-4 and TRBJ2-1; TRBD1 matches 7 bases. CDR3 length equals 16 residues. Germline trimming cut 3 bases from V and 0 bases from J; bases unmatched to any gene: 5. CDR3 bases: TGTGCCAGCAGTTTTTGGGGACAGAGCTCCTACAATGAGCAGTTCTTC. This translates into CASSFWGQSSYNEQFF.

This clonotype occurred once. The rearrangement joins TRBV5-5 to TRBJ2-1; D is undetermined. The DNA end is a closer match to TRBJ2-7, so the J assignment may be wrong. The CDR3 covers 15 residues. The germline gives CDR1 SGHKS, CDR2 YYEKEE (reference sequence). CDR3 bases: TGTGCCAGCAGCACATCCCTGACCCCCTACAATGAGCAGTACTTC. Protein: CASSTSLTPYNEQYF.

As regards this clonotype: A junction end diverges from the germline sequence, so it may reflect a read error. The J gene is TRBJ2-3, the V gene TRBV12-3 or TRBV12-4; D may match TRBD1 or TRBD2 (5 bases each). The CDR3 totals 15 residues. The CDR3 loop reads CAGSLTRGPTDTQYF. The DNA for the CDR3 is TGTGCCGGCAGCCTAACTAGGGGACCCACAGATACGCAGTATTTT.

About this clonotype itself: A junction end diverges from the germline sequence, so it may reflect a read error. The chain is built from TRBV27 and TRBJ1-5; D remains unclear. CDR1 is MNHEY and CDR2 is SMNVEV in the germline V gene (reference sequence). The CDR3 is 15 amino acids. The DNA of the CDR3 is TGTGCCAGCAGCCTGAACAGCTATAGCGATCAGCCCCAGCATTTT. Its translation: CASSLNSYSDQPQHF.

The V gene is TRBV20-1, the J gene TRBJ2-4; D is possibly TRBD1 (6 bases). The J call could be wrong; TRBJ2-7 is a better fit for the DNA end. Germline values: CDR1 DFQATT, CDR2 SNEGSKA (reference sequence). The CDR3 is 13 residues long. In DNA form, the CDR3 reads TGCAGTGCTCCCCGGGACATCACCTACGAGCAGTACTTC. Translating gives CSAPRDITYEQYF.

CDR3 sequence (DNA): TGTGCCAGTACTAGTACACCTCCGACAGACTACACCTTC. Its protein is CASTSTPPTDYTF. The chain links TRBV19 to TRBJ1-2, with D perhaps TRBD1 (5 bases). The CDR3 consists of 13 residues. V was trimmed by 7 bases and J by 10 bases, leaving 19 bases between them. Per the germline V gene, CDR1 is LNHDA and CDR2 is SQIVND (reference sequence). Variable domain in full (rest from reference TRBV19 and TRBJ1-2): DGGITQSPKYLFRKEGQNVTLSCEQNLNHDAMYWYRQDPGQGLRLIYYSQIVNDFQKGDIAEGYSVSREKKESFPLTVTSAQKNPTAFYLCASTSTPPTDYTFGSGTRLTVV.

There are a few counts of this clonotype. The V and J genes are TRBV11-2 and TRBJ2-2, with D possibly TRBD1 on 6 matching bases. Germline V CDR1 and CDR2: SGHAT, FQNNGV. The CDR3 has 15 residues. V gave up 4 bases and J gave up 7 bases, with 16 bases separating them. The CDR3 bases are TGTGCCAGCAGCTCCAACTACAGGGTCATCGGGGAGCTGTTTTTT. This translates into CASSSNYRVIGELFF.

This clonotype turned up a few times. An end of the junction differs from the germline gene, which may be a read error. The chain is built from TRBV12-3 or TRBV12-4 and TRBJ2-7, with 7 positions matching TRBD1. CDR3 length: 11 amino acids. CDR3 DNA sequence: TGTGCAAGCAGGGGGATGAACGAGCAGTACTTC. Protein product: CASRGMNEQYF.

The J gene is TRBJ2-3, the V gene TRBV12-3 or TRBV12-4, with a tentative D call TRBD2 (6 bases). Trimming stripped 5 bases from V and 1 base from J, with 13 bases between. This CDR3 has 15 amino acids. CDR3 sequence: CASSLREVGTDTQYF. The CDR3, as DNA: TGTGCCAGCAGTCTCAGGGAGGTCGGCACAGATACGCAGTATTTT.

The sample holds many counts of this clonotype. The CDR3 DNA sequence: TGTGCCAGCAGCCCCCTGACTTTTCGAACAGGTGGCTACACCTTC. Its translation is CASSPLTFRTGGYTF. The chain employs TRBV7-9 and TRBJ1-2, with a tentative D call TRBD1 (5 bases). This CDR3 comprises 15 residues. The germline CDR1 and CDR2 sequences are SEHNR and FQNEAQ (reference sequence). Trimming removed 5 bases at V and 7 bases at J, with 20 bases between.